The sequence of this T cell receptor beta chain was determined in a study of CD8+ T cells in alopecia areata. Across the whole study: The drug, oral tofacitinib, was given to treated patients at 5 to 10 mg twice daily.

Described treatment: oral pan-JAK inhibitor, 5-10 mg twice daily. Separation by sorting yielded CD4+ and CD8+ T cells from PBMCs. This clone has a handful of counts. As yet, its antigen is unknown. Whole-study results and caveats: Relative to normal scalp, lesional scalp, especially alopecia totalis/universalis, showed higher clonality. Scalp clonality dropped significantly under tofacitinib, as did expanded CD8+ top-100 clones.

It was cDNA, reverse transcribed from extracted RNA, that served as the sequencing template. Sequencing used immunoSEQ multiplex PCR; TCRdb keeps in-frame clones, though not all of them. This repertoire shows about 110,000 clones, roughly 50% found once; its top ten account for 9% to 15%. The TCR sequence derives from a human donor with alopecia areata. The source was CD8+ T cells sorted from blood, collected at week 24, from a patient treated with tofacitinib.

CDR3 sequence: CASSLVGQPQHF. DNA for the CDR3: TGTGCCAGCAGCTTAGTGGGTCAGCCCCAGCATTTT. The chain links TRBV13 to TRBJ1-5; D is unclear. The CDR3 is made up of 12 amino acids. Germline lookup yields CDR1 PRHDT and CDR2 FYEKMQ (reference sequence). Trimming shortened V by 1 base and J by 6 bases, and 4 bases separated the two germline ends.